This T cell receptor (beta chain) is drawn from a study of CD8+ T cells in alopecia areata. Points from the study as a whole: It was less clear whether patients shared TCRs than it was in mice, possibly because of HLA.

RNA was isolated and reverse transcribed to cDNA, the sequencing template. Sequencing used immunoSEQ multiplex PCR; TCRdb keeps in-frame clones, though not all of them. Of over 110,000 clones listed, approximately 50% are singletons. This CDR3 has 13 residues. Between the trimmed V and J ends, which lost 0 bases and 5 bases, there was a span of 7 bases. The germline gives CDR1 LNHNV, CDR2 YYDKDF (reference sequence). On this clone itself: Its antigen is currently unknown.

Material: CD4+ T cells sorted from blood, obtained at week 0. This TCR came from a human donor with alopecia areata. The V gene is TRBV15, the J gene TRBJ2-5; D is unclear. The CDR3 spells CATSRDQSETQYF. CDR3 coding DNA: TGTGCCACCAGCAGAGATCAGTCCGAGACCCAGTACTTC. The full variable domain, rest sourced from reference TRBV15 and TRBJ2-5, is DAMVIQNPRYQVTQFGKPVTLSCSQTLNHNVMYWYQQKSSQAPKLLFHYYDKDFNNEADTPDNFQSRRPNTSFCFLDIRSPGLGDTAMYLCATSRDQSETQYFGPGTRLLVL.